A single sample is the source of the 23 T cell receptor beta chains below, sequenced in a study of blood T cell repertoires in COVID-19 (dated by TCRdb to about 2020). Libraries were constructed by the immunoSEQ multiplex PCR assay. TCRdb carries this immuneACCESS record with in-frame sequences only. Its versions omit some clonotypes, under half of them owing to an unresolved V gene in the studies checked, with the rest unexplained. The sample records about 73,000 clones, 75% to 90% of which are singletons. The top ten hold roughly 9.6% of the sample. Sequencing was performed on peripheral blood. The origin of the receptors is a man of 80 years or more with acute or convalescent COVID-19.

The chain is built from TRBV9 and TRBJ1-1, with a possible D match to TRBD1 (6 bases). V lost 0 bases, J lost 5 bases, and 20 bases lay in between. CDR3 length: 17 amino acids. The germline CDR1 and CDR2 sequences are SGDLS and YYNGEE. CDR3 residues: CASSVEPFSGERTEAFF. The CDR3, as DNA: TGTGCCAGCAGCGTAGAGCCTTTTTCAGGGGAGAGAACTGAAGCTTTCTTT.

J is TRBJ2-5 and V is TRBV7-6; no definite D call. V dropped 6 bases and J dropped 4 bases, with 6 bases sitting between them. This CDR3 spans 11 amino acids. The V gene's germline CDR1 is SGHVS and CDR2 FNYEAQ. This CDR3 is CASRNRETQYF. CDR3 bases: TGTGCCAGCAGGAATAGAGAGACCCAGTACTTC. The full variable domain, in which reference TRBV7-6 and TRBJ2-5 provide the parts outside the CDR3, is GAGVSQSPRYKVTKRGQDVALRCDPISGHVSLYWYRQALGQGPEFLTYFNYEAQQDKSGLPNDRFSAERPEGSISTLTIQRTEQRDSAMYRCASRNRETQYFGPGTRLLVL.

The chain is built from TRBV2 and TRBJ1-2, with 8 bases fitting TRBD1. CDR1 and CDR2 from the germline V gene are SNHLY and FYNNEI. The CDR3 contains 11 residues. With 9 bases clipped from V and 7 bases from J, the junction kept 4 bases outside the gene matches. The CDR3 reads CASGQGSGYTF. The CDR3 DNA reads as TGTGCCAGTGGACAGGGAAGTGGCTACACCTTC.

This clone was detected a few times. The J gene is TRBJ2-3, the V gene TRBV5-1; 7 bases agree with TRBD1. The CDR3 extends over 15 amino acids. With V trimmed by 3 bases and J by 6 bases, 10 bases remained unmatched. The germline CDR1 and CDR2 sequences are SGHRS and YFSETQ. The CDR3 DNA reads TGCGCCAGCAGCTCGGGAACAGGGGTGGGCGATACGCAGTATTTT. Its translation is CASSSGTGVGDTQYF.

The J gene is TRBJ1-5, the V gene TRBV19; TRBD1 agrees at 9 bases. The junction had 0 bases not matched to a gene; V was cut back by 4 bases and J by 5 bases. This CDR3 is built from 13 residues. Germline V gene data show CDR1 as LNHDA and CDR2 as SQIVND (reference sequence). The CDR3 nucleotides read TGTGCCAGTAGTAGGGACAGGGATCAGCCCCAGCATTTT. Translated, it gives CASSRDRDQPQHF.

This rearrangement joins TRBV18 to TRBJ1-3; D unresolved. CDR3 length: 15 amino acids. Between the trimmed V and J ends, which lost 0 bases and 0 bases, there was a span of 6 bases. CDR1 is KGHSH and CDR2 is LQKENI in the germline V gene. Written as DNA, the CDR3 is TGTGCCAGCTCACCACCGGGCTTCTCTGGAAACACCATATATTTT. This translates into CASSPPGFSGNTIYF.

The chain carries TRBV7-8 and TRBJ2-7; 9 bases map to TRBD1. Per germline, CDR1 SGHVS and CDR2 FQNEAQ. The J segment lost 2 bases and the V segment lost 5 bases, leaving 7 bases of the junction unmatched. This CDR3 has 15 amino acids. CDR3 protein: CASSPQTGGPYEQYF. DNA of the CDR3: TGTGCCAGCAGCCCCCAGACAGGGGGTCCCTACGAGCAGTACTTC.

This clone occurred once. J is TRBJ1-5 and V is TRBV29-1; a weak D match, TRBD1 (6 bases). V gave up 4 bases and J gave up 1 base, with 14 bases separating them. This CDR3 spans 15 amino acids. CDR1 SQVTM and CDR2 ANQGSEA come from the germline V gene. The CDR3 nucleotides read TGCAGCGTTGTTTGGGGGGGCGTAAGCAATCAGCCCCAGCATTTT. Protein: CSVVWGGVSNQPQHF.

This rearrangement joins TRBV2 to TRBJ1-4; 7 nucleotides match TRBD1. The CDR3 totals 16 residues. The germline gives CDR1 SNHLY, CDR2 FYNNEI. With V trimmed by 6 bases and J by 0 bases, 7 bases remained unmatched. This chain's CDR3 is CASSRDSVATNEKLFF. For the CDR3, the DNA is TGTGCCAGCAGCCGGGACAGCGTTGCAACTAATGAAAAACTGTTTTTT.

The J gene is TRBJ2-3, the V gene TRBV5-1; D unresolved. V gave up 7 bases and J gave up 6 bases, with 18 bases separating them. Germline CDR1 is SGHRS and CDR2 is YFSETQ. The CDR3 is 14 amino acids. CDR3 in amino acids: CASRIENSQDTQYF. DNA for the CDR3: TGCGCCAGCCGAATAGAAAACTCACAGGATACGCAGTATTTT.

This rearrangement joins TRBV19 to TRBJ1-5; 8 bases agree with TRBD1. The CDR3 spans 15 residues. Unmatched junction bases numbered 4, after V lost 3 bases and J lost 3 bases. The V gene's germline CDR1 is LNHDA and CDR2 SQIVND (reference sequence). CDR3 DNA sequence: TGTGCCAGTAGTATTGGGACAGGCTCCAATCAGCCCCAGCATTTT. Residues: CASSIGTGSNQPQHF. Full variable domain (rest looked up from reference TRBV19 and TRBJ1-5): DGGITQSPKYLFRKEGQNVTLSCEQNLNHDAMYWYRQDPGQGLRLIYYSQIVNDFQKGDIAEGYSVSREKKESFPLTVTSAQKNPTAFYLCASSIGTGSNQPQHFGDGTRLSIL.

The chain is built from TRBV19 and TRBJ2-3; TRBD2 matches 10 bases. Germline trimming cut 6 bases from V and 0 bases from J; bases unmatched to any gene: 3. Germline CDR1 and CDR2: LNHDA and SQIVND (reference sequence). This CDR3 region has 15 residues. Here the CDR3 reads CASSTGLASTDTQYF. The CDR3, as DNA: TGTGCCAGTAGCACGGGACTAGCGAGCACAGATACGCAGTATTTT. Filled out from reference TRBV19 and TRBJ2-3, the complete variable domain reads DGGITQSPKYLFRKEGQNVTLSCEQNLNHDAMYWYRQDPGQGLRLIYYSQIVNDFQKGDIAEGYSVSREKKESFPLTVTSAQKNPTAFYLCASSTGLASTDTQYFGPGTRLTVL.

This chain joins TRBV19 and TRBJ1-2; TRBD1 matches 12 bases. Trimming removed 5 bases from V and 1 base from J; junction bases left unmatched: 14. CDR3 length equals 19 residues. The germline CDR1 and CDR2 sequences are LNHDA and SQIVND (reference sequence). The CDR3 DNA follows: TGTGCCAGTAGTGGTTCTTCAACGGGACAGGGGGCCCTTAACTATGGCTACACCTTC. It yields the protein CASSGSSTGQGALNYGYTF.

This chain links TRBV10-3 with TRBJ2-1; TRBD1 matches 7 bases. Germline CDR1 reads ENHRY; CDR2 reads SYGVKD. The CDR3 runs to 13 residues. V lost 5 bases, J lost 5 bases, and 3 bases stayed unmatched. The CDR3 reads CAISWTGNNEQFF. The DNA for the CDR3 is TGTGCCATCAGTTGGACAGGAAACAATGAGCAGTTCTTC.

The gene calls are TRBV4-1 and TRBJ1-2; D is unresolved. The CDR3 is 16 amino acids. V was pared by 1 base and J by 2 bases, with 14 bases between. In germline, CDR1 is MGHRA, CDR2 YSYEKL. The CDR3 here is CASSQGRRRENYGYTF. The CDR3 bases are TGCGCCAGCAGCCAAGGCCGGCGGCGGGAGAACTATGGCTACACCTTC.

V and J are TRBV24-1 and TRBJ2-5; 10 nucleotides match TRBD1. This CDR3 is 15 amino acids long. CDR1 is KGHDR, CDR2 SFDVKD, per germline. V dropped 4 bases and J dropped 5; count of bases not matched to a gene: 6. In DNA, the CDR3 is TGTGCCACCAGTGACCTTGGGACAGGGGAGGAGACCCAGTACTTC. Amino acid sequence: CATSDLGTGEETQYF.

The chain carries TRBV19 and TRBJ2-2; no definite D call. CDR1 is LNHDA, CDR2 SQIVND, per germline (reference sequence). This CDR3 has 12 amino acids. Trimming took off 6 bases at V and 5 bases at J, with 7 bases between the two ends. CDR3 in DNA: TGTGCCAGTAGACAGTGGACCGGGGAGCTGTTTTTT. Residues: CASRQWTGELFF.

V gene TRBV28 combines with J gene TRBJ2-1, with D tentatively TRBD1 (5 bases). This CDR3 region has 11 residues. In germline, CDR1 is MDHEN, CDR2 SYDVKM. Trimming shortened V by 4 bases and J by 7 bases, and 5 bases separated the two germline ends. CDR3 protein: CASSYRNEQFF. The CDR3, as DNA: TGTGCCAGCAGTTACAGGAATGAGCAGTTCTTC.

On this clone itself: Other DNA sequences of this sample code for an identical CDR3. J is TRBJ2-3 and V is TRBV5-1; 10 nucleotides line up with TRBD1. With V trimmed by 3 bases and J by 0 bases, 1 base remained unmatched. The CDR3 contains 15 residues. Per germline, CDR1 SGHRS and CDR2 YFSETQ. In nucleotides, the CDR3 is TGCGCCAGCAGCTGGACAGGGGGTAGCACAGATACGCAGTATTTT. The encoded protein is CASSWTGGSTDTQYF.

V and J are TRBV2 and TRBJ1-1; the D is unclear. Trimming pared 3 bases from V and 10 bases from J, leaving 12 bases between. Germline loops: CDR1 SNHLY, CDR2 FYNNEI. The length of the CDR3 is 12 residues. The CDR3 DNA follows: TGTGCCAGCAGTGATGACCCGCGGGGAGCTTTCTTT. This gives the protein CASSDDPRGAFF.

Notes on this clone: The sample contains more than one DNA sequence encoding this CDR3. The chain has TRBV18 and TRBJ1-2, with a tentative D call TRBD1 (6 bases). CDR1 and CDR2 (germline): KGHSH, LQKENI. V lost 6 bases, J lost 2 bases, and 10 bases lay in between. This CDR3 spans 13 amino acids. The CDR3 loop is CASSPDRNYGYTF. DNA of the CDR3: TGTGCCAGCTCCCCGGACAGAAACTATGGCTACACCTTC.

V and J are TRBV7-3 and TRBJ1-2; a possible D gene is TRBD1 (6 bases). V lost 4 bases and J 7 bases, leaving 16 bases between the germline ends. CDR1 is SGHTA and CDR2 is FQGTGA in the germline V gene. The CDR3 has 14 residues. In nucleotides, the CDR3 is TGTGCCAGCAGCTCATCTACAGGGACGGGTGGCTACACCTTC. It specifies CASSSSTGTGGYTF.

This sequence joins TRBV25-1 and TRBJ2-3; D might be TRBD2 (6 bases). The germline V and J ends were trimmed by 5 bases and 6 bases, with 21 bases remaining between them. The V gene's germline CDR1 is MGHDK and CDR2 SYGVNS. The length of the CDR3 is 16 residues. CDR3 nucleotides: TGTGCCAGCAGTCCGCCCCCCGGGAGTTCCAGGGATACGCAGTATTTT. Its protein product is CASSPPPGSSRDTQYF. Supplemented by reference TRBV25-1 and TRBJ2-3, the full variable domain reads EADIYQTPRYLVIGTGKKITLECSQTMGHDKMYWYQQDPGMELHLIHYSYGVNSTEKGDLSSESTVSRIRTEHFPLTLESARPSHTSQYLCASSPPPGSSRDTQYFGPGTRLTVL.